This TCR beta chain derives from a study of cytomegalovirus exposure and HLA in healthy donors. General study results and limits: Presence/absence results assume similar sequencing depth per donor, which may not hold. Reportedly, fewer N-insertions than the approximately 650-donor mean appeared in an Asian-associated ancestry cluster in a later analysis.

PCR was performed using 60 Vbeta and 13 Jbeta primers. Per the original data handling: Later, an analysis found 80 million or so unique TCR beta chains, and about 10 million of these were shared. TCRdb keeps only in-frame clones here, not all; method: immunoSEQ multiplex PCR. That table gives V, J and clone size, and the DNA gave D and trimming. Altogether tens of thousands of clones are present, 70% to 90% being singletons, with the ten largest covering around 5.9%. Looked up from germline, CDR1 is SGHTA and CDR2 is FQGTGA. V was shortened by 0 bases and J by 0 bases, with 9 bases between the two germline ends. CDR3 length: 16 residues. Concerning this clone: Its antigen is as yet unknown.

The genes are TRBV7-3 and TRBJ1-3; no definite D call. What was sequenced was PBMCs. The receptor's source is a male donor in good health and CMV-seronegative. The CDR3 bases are TGTGCCAGCAGCTTAACCCCAGGCGACTCTGGAAACACCATATATTTT. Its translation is CASSLTPGDSGNTIYF.